A single sample is the source of the 32 T cell receptor beta chains below, sequenced in a study of T cells expressing NK-cell markers. TCRdb re-called the 5' RACE reads; every CDR3 protein appears as one record, without DNA. The sample has more than 400,000 distinct CDR3 sequences; the top ten hold less than 7.5%. The sequenced material came from blood T cells: a sorted CD56 or NKG2C T cell subset, CD4+ or CD8+ T cells, or bulk PBMC T cells (not recorded which). These receptors all stem from a woman aged 18 to 75 in good health.

The chain recombines TRBV12-3 or TRBV12-4 with TRBJ2-1; TCRdb's D call of TRBD2 is untestable without DNA. CDR3 length equals 15 residues. CDR3: CASSLGRGYRDEQFF.

The V call is TRBV7-2, the J call TRBJ2-3; TCRdb's D call, TRBD1, is unchecked because there is no DNA. This CDR3 region has 15 residues. The germline V gene encodes CDR1 SGHTA and CDR2 FQGNSA. The CDR3 loop reads CASSVWDRGGDTQYF. Combining the CDR3 with reference TRBV7-2 and TRBJ2-3 gives the whole variable domain GAGVSQSPSNKVTEKGKDVELRCDPISGHTALYWYRQSLGQGLEFLIYFQGNSAPDKSGLPSDRFSAERTGGSVSTLTIQRTQQEDSAVYLCASSVWDRGGDTQYFGPGTRLTVL.

This chain links TRBV20-1 with TRBJ1-2; without DNA, the TCRdb call of TRBD1 cannot be checked. The CDR3 has 14 amino acids. Germline V gives CDR1 DFQATT, CDR2 SNEGSKA (reference sequence). The CDR3 loop reads CSARESGTAYGYTF.

The chain combines TRBV15 with TRBJ2-1; absent DNA, TCRdb's TRBD2 call cannot be checked. Germline V gives CDR1 LNHNV, CDR2 YYDKDF (reference sequence). This CDR3 is 16 amino acids long. The chain's CDR3 is CATSSGGGLAGNEQFF.

The chain uses TRBV27 and TRBJ2-2; TCRdb reports TRBD1, a call that lacks DNA to check it against. The CDR3 loop spans 14 amino acids. Germline V CDR1 and CDR2: MNHEY, SMNVEV (reference sequence). CDR3: CASSSTPNTGELFF.

V and J are TRBV10-3 and TRBJ1-1. Germline CDR1 ENHRY, CDR2 SYGVKD. CDR3 size: 15 residues. This CDR3 reads CAISESLSGNTEAFF.

J is TRBJ1-6 and V is TRBV2. Germline CDR1 SNHLY, CDR2 FYNNEI. This CDR3 spans 17 amino acids. The CDR3 is CASSEYWVEIYNSPLHF.

CDR3 in amino acids: CASGDRGRTEAFF. The rearrangement links TRBV4-3 to TRBJ1-1; TCRdb outputs TRBD1, but without DNA this stays unchecked. Germline CDR1 is LGHNA and CDR2 is YSLEER. The CDR3 loop spans 13 amino acids.

Here the CDR3 reads CASSHPLGWDEQFF. This sequence joins TRBV18 and TRBJ2-1. CDR1 and CDR2 from the germline V gene are KGHSH and LQKENI. This CDR3 contains 14 residues.

The rearrangement links TRBV30 to TRBJ1-1. This CDR3 has 14 amino acids. Germline lookup yields CDR1 GTSNPN and CDR2 SVGIG (reference sequence). The CDR3 spells CAWTTALMNTEAFF.

This chain connects TRBV11-2 to TRBJ2-1; TCRdb's D gene call, TRBD2, goes unchecked for lack of DNA. Germline-derived CDR1 and CDR2 are SGHAT and FQNNGV. This CDR3 is 16 amino acids long. Here the CDR3 reads CASSSNLAGGSNEQFF.

J is TRBJ2-7 and V is TRBV7-9. Germline V gene data show CDR1 as SEHNR and CDR2 as FQNEAQ (reference sequence). There are 12 residues in the CDR3. The CDR3 region is CASSLGKYEQYF.

This rearrangement joins TRBV18 to TRBJ1-5. This CDR3 spans 14 amino acids. Germline V lookup: CDR1 KGHSH, CDR2 LQKENI. CDR3 sequence reads: CASSPDSTNQPQHF.

V gene TRBV5-4 combines with J gene TRBJ2-5; TCRdb proposes TRBD1, but this gene call is untestable without DNA. Germline loops: CDR1 SGHNT, CDR2 YYREEE (reference sequence). The CDR3 spans 15 residues. The CDR3: CASSIDRVMTETQYF.

This chain joins TRBV7-2 and TRBJ1-5; without DNA, the TCRdb call of TRBD1 cannot be checked. Germline V gene lookup returns CDR1 SGHTA and CDR2 FQGNSA. The CDR3 has 15 residues. The CDR3 spells CASSSAGGSNQPQHF. The full variable domain, with the rest looked up from reference TRBV7-2 and TRBJ1-5, is GAGVSQSPSNKVTEKGKDVELRCDPISGHTALYWYRQSLGQGLEFLIYFQGNSAPDKSGLPSDRFSAERTGGSVSTLTIQRTQQEDSAVYLCASSSAGGSNQPQHFGDGTRLSIL.

V gene TRBV7-2 combines with J gene TRBJ2-7; without DNA, the TCRdb call of TRBD2 cannot be checked. Germline loops: CDR1 SGHTA, CDR2 FQGNSA. This CDR3 is 14 amino acids long. CDR3 sequence: CASSLGSLPVEQYF.

This chain joins TRBV12-3 or TRBV12-4 and TRBJ1-3; the D call of TRBD1 rests on TCRdb alone, since no DNA is present to check it. The CDR3 has 15 residues. Here the CDR3 reads CASTQATGAGNTIYF.

V usage is TRBV19 and J usage is TRBJ1-2; no DNA is available, so the TRBD1 call from TCRdb remains unchecked. Germline assignment: CDR1 LNHDA and CDR2 SQIVND (reference sequence). The CDR3 spans 15 residues. CDR3 amino acids: CASTTGGSSISGYTF.

The V gene is TRBV7-2, the J gene TRBJ2-2; the D call from TCRdb, TRBD1, cannot be confirmed without DNA. In germline, CDR1 is SGHTA, CDR2 FQGNSA. The CDR3 consists of 15 residues. CDR3 in amino acids: CASSLGRGNTGELFF.

This rearrangement joins TRBV29-1 to TRBJ2-1; TCRdb lists TRBD2, though no DNA is available to test this call. The CDR3 has 15 residues. Germline V gene sequence: CDR1 SQVTM, CDR2 ANQGSEA. The CDR3: CSVGGGTRPFDEQFF.

V usage is TRBV6-1 and J usage is TRBJ2-3; TCRdb's D gene call, TRBD2, goes unchecked for lack of DNA. This CDR3 contains 17 residues. From germline, CDR1 is MNHNS and CDR2 SASEGT. The CDR3 is CASSTGLAGVVADTQYF.

This CDR3 is CAIGGLATVGEQFF. The chain combines TRBV10-3 with TRBJ2-1; TCRdb's D call of TRBD2 is untestable without DNA. This CDR3 comprises 14 residues. CDR1 and CDR2 (germline): ENHRY, SYGVKD.

The gene calls are TRBV18 and TRBJ1-2; no DNA is available, so the TRBD1 call from TCRdb remains unchecked. This CDR3 has 13 residues. Germline V CDR1 and CDR2: KGHSH, LQKENI. This CDR3 is CASSPPRDVGYTF.

CDR3 sequence reads: CASSKRTGEFQETQYF. This sequence joins TRBV5-6 and TRBJ2-5; TCRdb's D gene call, TRBD1, goes unchecked for lack of DNA. The CDR3 runs 16 residues. Germline assignment: CDR1 SGHDT and CDR2 YYEEEE.

The chain is built from TRBV7-3 and TRBJ1-1; the D call of TRBD1 rests on TCRdb alone, since no DNA is present to check it. The CDR3 contains 14 residues. Germline V gives CDR1 SGHTA, CDR2 FQGTGA. The CDR3 sequence: CASSPPGFLTEAFF.

V usage is TRBV19 and J usage is TRBJ1-4; absent DNA, TCRdb's TRBD1 call cannot be checked. The V gene's germline CDR1 is LNHDA and CDR2 SQIVND (reference sequence). The CDR3 is made up of 18 amino acids. CDR3 sequence reads: CASSIRIVGTAINEKLFF.

This chain links TRBV12-3 or TRBV12-4 with TRBJ2-1; TCRdb proposes TRBD1, but this gene call is untestable without DNA. The length of the CDR3 is 15 residues. CDR3 in amino acids: CASGDRGRFGNEQFF.

The chain uses TRBV12-5 and TRBJ2-5; TCRdb reports TRBD2, a call that lacks DNA to check it against. The CDR3 consists of 15 residues. Germline lookup yields CDR1 LGHNT and CDR2 FRNRAP. CDR3 sequence: CASGLLGPGRETQYF.

The gene calls are TRBV4-2 and TRBJ2-2; TCRdb outputs TRBD2, but without DNA this stays unchecked. The CDR3 runs 17 residues. CDR1 is LGHNA, CDR2 YNFKEQ, per germline. CDR3 protein: CASSPDLREVNTGELFF.

The chain carries TRBV9 and TRBJ2-3; TCRdb proposes TRBD2, but this gene call is untestable without DNA. Germline assignment: CDR1 SGDLS and CDR2 YYNGEE. This CDR3 comprises 16 residues. CDR3 amino acids: CASSVSSGVLTDTQYF.

This sequence joins TRBV7-2 and TRBJ2-7; TCRdb returns TRBD1, unconfirmable since there is no DNA. CDR3 length: 14 amino acids. Germline V gene lookup returns CDR1 SGHTA and CDR2 FQGNSA. This chain's CDR3 is CASSTRVSSYEQYF.

V and J are TRBV28 and TRBJ1-5; as DNA is missing, the TRBD1 call by TCRdb cannot be tested. The CDR3 has 15 residues. CDR1 is MDHEN and CDR2 is SYDVKM in the germline V gene. CDR3 sequence: CASSFGASSNQPQHF.